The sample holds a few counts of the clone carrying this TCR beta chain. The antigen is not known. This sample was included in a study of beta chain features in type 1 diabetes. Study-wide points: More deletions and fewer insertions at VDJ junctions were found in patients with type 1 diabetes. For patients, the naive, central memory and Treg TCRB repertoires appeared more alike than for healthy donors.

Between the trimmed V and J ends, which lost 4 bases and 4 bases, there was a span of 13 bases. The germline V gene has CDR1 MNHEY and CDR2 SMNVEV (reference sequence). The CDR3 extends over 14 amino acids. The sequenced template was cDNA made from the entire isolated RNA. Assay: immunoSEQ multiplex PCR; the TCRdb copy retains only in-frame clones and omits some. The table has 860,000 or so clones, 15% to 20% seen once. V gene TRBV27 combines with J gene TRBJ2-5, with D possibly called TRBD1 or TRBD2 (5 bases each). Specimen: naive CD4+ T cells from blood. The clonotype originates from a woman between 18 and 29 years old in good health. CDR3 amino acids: CASSWGPRRETQYF. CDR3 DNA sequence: TGTGCCAGCAGTTGGGGACCCAGGAGAGAGACCCAGTACTTC.